This TCR beta chain originates from a study of blood T cells in healthy people across ages. The study, taken as a whole, reports: Possibly confounding the expanded clonotype changes was the fact that donor CMV status was unknown. As naive T cell percentage varied, TCR beta diversity correlated strongly with it.

Every participating donor contributed 7.5 to 10 milliliters of peripheral blood through a draw. V was pared by 3 bases and J by 2 bases, with 9 bases between. CDR1 and CDR2 from the germline V gene are MRHNA and SNTAGT. This CDR3 is built from 14 residues. Turning to this clonotype: Antigen specificity is unknown.

With a J-beta primer mix and a sample-barcoded 5' primer, a second PCR ran roughly 6 to 12 cycles. In TCRdb, the 5' RACE reads were re-called with MiXCR into one record per CDR3 protein. The sample records about 720,000 distinct CDR3 sequences, approximately 21% being singletons. The sample comprised blood. The genes are TRBV6-4 and TRBJ2-3; no definite D call. The receptor comes from a man in his 70s in good health. The CDR3 here is CASSEDFSTDTQYF. The CDR3 DNA follows: TGTGCCAGCAGTGAAGACTTCTCCACAGATACGCAGTATTTT.